The 26 T cell receptor beta chains below come from one sample, sequenced in a study of shared clonotypes between healthy human individuals. Assay used: immunoSEQ multiplex PCR; TCRdb lists only in-frame clones, some missing. This sample has 950,000 to 1,300,000 clones; 65% to 75% occur once, and the top ten carry over 1.3%. Sequencing was carried out using memory CD4+ T cells sorted from blood. Subset denoted: CD45RA-negative fraction. The receptors here all came from a man between 18 and 35 years old in good health.

The rearrangement uses TRBV7-2 and TRBJ2-1, with 7 bases matching TRBD2. This CDR3 is built from 12 residues. Germline CDR1 and CDR2: SGHTA and FQGNSA. V dropped 5 bases and J dropped 8; count of bases not matched to a gene: 3. DNA of the CDR3: TGTGCCAGCAGCGCGGGAGTCGATGAGCAGTTCTTC. It is translated as CASSAGVDEQFF.

This clone was counted between two and nine times. The chain uses TRBV25-1 and TRBJ1-2; 8 nucleotides align to TRBD1. Germline CDR1 MGHDK, CDR2 SYGVNS. The CDR3 spans 15 residues. The V and J ends lost 6 bases and 7 bases, in that order; junction bases with no gene match: 13. The DNA for the CDR3 is TGTGCCAGCAGCGAACAGACAGGGGCCAGGAGTGGCTACACCTTC. Translated: CASSEQTGARSGYTF.

The chain has TRBV6-4 and TRBJ2-1, with TRBD2 identical over 8 bases. Trimming took 3 bases from V and 3 from J; bases not matched to a gene: 10. The CDR3 runs 17 residues. CDR1 is MRHNA and CDR2 is SNTAGT in the germline V gene. The CDR3 DNA reads as TGTGCCAGCAGTGAATACGGTCGGGGGGGCCTCTACAATGAGCAGTTCTTC. Translating it yields CASSEYGRGGLYNEQFF.

The chain recombines TRBV7-9 with TRBJ2-7; no clear D gene. V gave up 4 bases and J gave up 7 bases, with 17 bases separating them. This CDR3 is 14 amino acids long. Germline CDR1 and CDR2: SEHNR and FQNEAQ (reference sequence). The CDR3 DNA sequence: TGTGCCAGCAGCTACGGCTACCATATCGAGGAGCAGTACTTC. Residues: CASSYGYHIEEQYF.

V gene TRBV6-1 combines with J gene TRBJ2-2; D gene ambiguous. Looked up from germline, CDR1 is MNHNS and CDR2 is SASEGT. CDR3 size: 15 residues. V lost 5 bases, J lost 1 base, and 11 bases lay in between. This CDR3 is CASSRTALNTGELFF. CDR3 DNA sequence: TGTGCCAGCAGTCGGACCGCTCTGAACACCGGGGAGCTGTTTTTT.

The chain carries TRBV18 and TRBJ2-5; D not certain. In germline, CDR1 is KGHSH, CDR2 LQKENI. V was pared by 4 bases and J by 3 bases, with 9 bases between. The CDR3 totals 13 residues. The CDR3, as DNA: TGTGCCAGCTCACTAGGACCAAAAGAGACCCAGTACTTC. This sequence encodes CASSLGPKETQYF. The full variable domain, completed using reference TRBV18 and TRBJ2-5, is NAGVMQNPRHLVRRRGQEARLRCSPMKGHSHVYWYRQLPEEGLKFMVYLQKENIIDESGMPKERFSAEFPKEGPSILRIQQVVRGDSAAYFCASSLGPKETQYFGPGTRLLVL.

The chain has TRBV7-6 and TRBJ1-1; D remains unclear. V shed 2 bases and J shed 4 bases, with 14 bases lying between them. CDR3 size: 15 residues. The germline V gene encodes CDR1 SGHVS and CDR2 FNYEAQ. The CDR3 loop reads CASSLLDGTSTEAFF. The CDR3 DNA is TGTGCCAGCAGCTTACTTGACGGAACGAGCACTGAAGCTTTCTTT.

The V call is TRBV10-3, the J call TRBJ2-1, with 12 bases lining up with TRBD2. The germline V gene encodes CDR1 ENHRY and CDR2 SYGVKD. The J segment lost 13 bases and the V segment lost 6 bases, leaving 10 bases of the junction unmatched. CDR3 length: 14 residues. The CDR3 bases are TGTGCCATCAGCGCCGGGACTAGCGGGTCCGGTCAGTTCTTC. As protein: CAISAGTSGSGQFF.

The chain employs TRBV29-1 and TRBJ2-3; TRBD2 agrees at 7 bases. J gave up 3 bases and V 4 bases, and 7 bases lay outside the gene matches. The germline V gene has CDR1 SQVTM and CDR2 ANQGSEA. The CDR3 covers 14 residues. The CDR3 bases are TGCAGCGTTGTAAAGGGAGGGAATACAGATACGCAGTATTTT. It specifies CSVVKGGNTDTQYF.

This clone was detected only a few times. This chain uses TRBV7-8 with TRBJ2-7, with 8 bases that match TRBD2. The CDR3 length is 15 residues. CDR1 and CDR2 from the germline V gene are SGHVS and FQNEAQ. The junction had 8 bases not matched to a gene; V was cut back by 4 bases and J by 3 bases. CDR3 nucleotide sequence: TGTGCCAGCAGCTCCCGGGAGGGCCGGAACTACGAGCAGTACTTC. It specifies CASSSREGRNYEQYF.

The genes are TRBV19 and TRBJ1-5, with D possibly matching TRBD1 (5 bases). V was shortened by 1 base and J by 6 bases, with 16 bases between the two germline ends. CDR1 and CDR2 (germline): LNHDA, SQIVND (reference sequence). This CDR3 is built from 16 residues. The CDR3 protein is CASSIGGDVMGQPQHF. The CDR3 coding sequence is TGTGCCAGTAGTATAGGGGGGGACGTCATGGGTCAGCCCCAGCATTTT. The entire variable domain, with the rest obtained from reference TRBV19 and TRBJ1-5, is as follows: DGGITQSPKYLFRKEGQNVTLSCEQNLNHDAMYWYRQDPGQGLRLIYYSQIVNDFQKGDIAEGYSVSREKKESFPLTVTSAQKNPTAFYLCASSIGGDVMGQPQHFGDGTRLSIL.

CDR3 protein: CATSQDSLEFDEQFF. DNA for the CDR3: TGTGCCACCTCCCAGGACAGTTTGGAGTTCGATGAGCAGTTCTTC. This rearrangement joins TRBV19 to TRBJ2-1; D may be TRBD1 (6 bases). Germline assignment: CDR1 LNHDA and CDR2 SQIVND (reference sequence). CDR3 length: 15 residues. Deletions cut 10 bases from V and 8 bases from J, with 24 bases between.

The CDR3 DNA reads TGCGCCAGCAGCCCCGGGTCAGGAGGAAGCAATCAGCCCCAGCATTTT. It is translated as CASSPGSGGSNQPQHF. The J gene is TRBJ1-5, the V gene TRBV10-2; the D is unclear. V lost 6 bases and J 1 base, leaving 16 bases between the germline ends. The CDR3 runs 16 residues. The germline V gene encodes CDR1 WSHSY and CDR2 SAAADI.

J is TRBJ2-7 and V is TRBV18; D unresolved. This CDR3 has 14 amino acids. The germline gives CDR1 KGHSH, CDR2 LQKENI. The V gene lost 3 bases and the J gene lost 2 bases, with 11 bases spanning the gap. The chain's CDR3 is CASSPKSSPYEQYF. The DNA for the CDR3 is TGTGCCAGCTCACCCAAAAGCTCACCCTACGAGCAGTACTTC.

The gene calls are TRBV21-1 and TRBJ2-3; the table assigns TRBD2, which was not confirmed against the DNA. TRBV21-1 is reported as a pseudogene. The CDR3 is 13 amino acids. This chain's CDR3 is CASRERSTDTQYF. DNA for the CDR3: TGTGCCAGCCGGGAGCGGAGCACAGATACGCAGTATTTT.

The rearrangement uses TRBV2 and TRBJ2-5; 7 bases align to TRBD2. This CDR3 contains 12 residues. Germline CDR1 SNHLY, CDR2 FYNNEI. The V gene end was trimmed by 8 bases and the J gene end by 4 bases; junction bases not matched to a gene: 4. DNA of the CDR3: TGTGCCAGCTCTAGCGGATCAGAGACCCAGTACTTC. Its translation is CASSSGSETQYF.

For this clone: Distinct nucleotide sequences in the sample also encode this CDR3. This chain links TRBV5-4 with TRBJ2-2; D is uncertain. This CDR3 region has 12 residues. V shed 8 bases and J shed 3 bases, with 8 bases lying between them. From germline, CDR1 is SGHNT and CDR2 YYREEE (reference sequence). The CDR3 DNA reads TGTGCCAGTTCATGGGACACCGGGGAGCTGTTTTTT. Translation gives CASSWDTGELFF.

J is TRBJ2-1 and V is TRBV5-1; TRBD1 matches at 7 bases. Germline CDR1 and CDR2: SGHRS and YFSETQ. This CDR3 contains 16 residues. J lost 4 bases, V lost 4 bases, and 11 bases had no gene match. The CDR3 DNA reads as TGCGCCAGCAGCCTCCAAACAGGGGCGGCTTACAATGAGCAGTTCTTC. It translates to CASSLQTGAAYNEQFF. Variable domain in full (rest from reference TRBV5-1 and TRBJ2-1): KAGVTQTPRYLIKTRGQQVTLSCSPISGHRSVSWYQQTPGQGLQFLFEYFSETQRNKGNFPGRFSGRQFSNSRSEMNVSTLELGDSALYLCASSLQTGAAYNEQFFGPGTRLTVL.

The chain has TRBV6-6 and TRBJ1-2, with D tentatively TRBD1 (6 bases). V was trimmed by 0 bases and J by 2 bases, leaving 10 bases between them. CDR3 length: 15 residues. The V gene's germline CDR1 is MNHNY and CDR2 SVGAGI (reference sequence). The chain's CDR3 is CASSYSYGQNYGYTF. The CDR3 DNA reads as TGTGCCAGCAGTTACTCGTACGGACAGAACTATGGCTACACCTTC.

The rearrangement joins TRBV25-1 to TRBJ1-2, with D tentatively TRBD1 (5 bases). The length of the CDR3 is 14 residues. V lost 4 bases and J lost 8, with 17 bases in between. Germline lookup yields CDR1 MGHDK and CDR2 SYGVNS. As DNA, the CDR3 is TGTGCCAGCAGTGTTTCCGTGGCGGGGCGAGGCTACACCTTC. It encodes CASSVSVAGRGYTF.

As concerns this clone: Distinct nucleotide sequences in the sample also encode this CDR3. This rearrangement joins TRBV5-1 to TRBJ2-3; TRBD2 aligns across 9 bases. The junction had 8 bases not matched to a gene; V was cut back by 4 bases and J by 2 bases. The CDR3 has 16 amino acids. The germline V gene has CDR1 SGHRS and CDR2 YFSETQ. The CDR3 DNA follows: TGCGCCAGCAGCCCTGATTTAGCGGGGGTCACAGATACGCAGTATTTT. Amino acids: CASSPDLAGVTDTQYF.

V gene TRBV28 combines with J gene TRBJ2-7, with TRBD1 identical over 8 bases. After removal of 8 bases from V and 3 bases from J, the junction contained 12 bases not matched to a gene. CDR3 length: 15 residues. Germline-derived CDR1 and CDR2 are MDHEN and SYDVKM. CDR3 coding DNA: TGTGCCAGCGGCCTACCCGGGACAGGAGACTACGAGCAGTACTTC. It translates to CASGLPGTGDYEQYF.

This clone was seen a handful of times. This chain joins TRBV19 and TRBJ1-1; D gene uncertain. CDR1 is LNHDA and CDR2 is SQIVND in the germline V gene (reference sequence). CDR3 length equals 12 residues. V was cut by 3 bases and J by 3 bases, with 5 bases left in between. CDR3 protein: CASSIEYTEAFF. The CDR3 DNA reads as TGTGCCAGTAGTATTGAATACACTGAAGCTTTCTTT.

This sequence joins TRBV6-1 and TRBJ2-5; D not certain. The CDR3 runs 14 residues. V lost 7 bases to trimming and J lost 2 bases, with 14 bases between them. Germline CDR1 reads MNHNS; CDR2 reads SASEGT. The CDR3 region has the DNA TGTGCCAGCAATGGGGTTCGGGTTCAAGAGACCCAGTACTTC. This gives the protein CASNGVRVQETQYF.

V and J are TRBV9 and TRBJ1-2; 7 bases fit TRBD1. In germline, CDR1 is SGDLS, CDR2 YYNGEE. There are 17 residues in the CDR3. After removal of 4 bases from V and 4 bases from J, the junction contained 16 bases not matched to a gene. The CDR3 sequence: CASSPSPQVRDSYGYTF. Written as DNA, the CDR3 is TGTGCCAGCAGCCCCTCTCCACAGGTCCGGGACAGCTATGGCTACACCTTC.

In this sample, this clone turned up once. This may arise from a read error, as a much more abundant clone is one base away. At the DNA level, this CDR3 is encoded by other sequences in the same sample as well. The gene calls are TRBV7-2 and TRBJ2-5; no clear D gene. V was shortened by 2 bases and J by 5 bases, with 3 bases between the two germline ends. The CDR3 is 11 amino acids. Germline lookup yields CDR1 SGHTA and CDR2 FQGNSA. The CDR3 loop is CASSLSETQYF. In DNA form, the CDR3 reads TGTGCCAGCAGCTTAAGTGAGACCCAGTACTTC.